This TCR beta chain was sequenced for a study of human T cells and chemical hapten exposure. Turning to the study itself: 2% DPC applied to a 2 cm by 2 cm arm area sensitized donors.

CDR3 length: 16 residues. Per germline, CDR1 SGHNT and CDR2 YYREEE (reference sequence). Trimming took 3 bases from V and 3 from J; bases not matched to a gene: 9. Study results and caveats: DPC sensitization produced no change in TCRs with frequency above 1 in 1000. Compared to controls, expanded TCRs made significantly more large clusters of similar CDR3s.

Time point in this sample: pre-sensitization, week 0. Described treatment: therapeutic diphenylcyclopropenone sensitization with weekly scalp DPC. Samples of blood were obtained prior to the application of each patch test. This clonotype occurred a few times. No antigen is known for it. TCRdb independently ran MiXCR on the RACE reads; one entry per CDR3 protein. The profile covers under 400,000 distinct CDR3 sequences, with 4.5% to 6% appearing a single time and 2% to 3% taken by the ten largest. Sequenced here: whole blood, sampled in connection with sensitization to the hapten diphenylcyclopropenone (DPC). This rearrangement joins TRBV5-4 to TRBJ2-7; 10 nucleotides align to TRBD2. The receptor was isolated from a woman aged 50 to 65 with alopecia areata. Some clones in this sample may be carry-over from other donors' samples. CDR3 region: CASSSNGLAAIYEQYF. In DNA, the CDR3 is TGTGCCAGCAGCTCCAACGGACTAGCGGCCATCTACGAGCAGTACTTC.